This T cell receptor (beta chain) was recorded in a study of shared clonotypes between healthy human individuals. Germline V gives CDR1 SGDLS, CDR2 YYNGEE. Trimming removed 0 bases from V and 8 bases from J, with 12 bases in between. The CDR3 loop spans 14 amino acids. With regard to this clone: The antigen is unknown.

General observations from the study: Blood alone was sampled, and tissue repertoires likely differ. Shared clonotypes across all four donors exceeded non-shared ones in generation probability.

Libraries were prepared by immunoSEQ multiplex PCR; TCRdb keeps only in-frame clonotypes and omits some of them. This table holds some 550,000 clones, around 97% found once. Sample: naive CD4+ T cells sorted from blood. Indicated subset: CD45RA+ positively selected. V usage is TRBV9 and J usage is TRBJ2-1; D unclear. The receptor was derived from a woman aged 25 to 39 in good health. CDR3 residues: CASSVESTMYEQFF. CDR3 nucleotide sequence: TGTGCCAGCAGCGTAGAGAGTACAATGTATGAGCAGTTCTTC.